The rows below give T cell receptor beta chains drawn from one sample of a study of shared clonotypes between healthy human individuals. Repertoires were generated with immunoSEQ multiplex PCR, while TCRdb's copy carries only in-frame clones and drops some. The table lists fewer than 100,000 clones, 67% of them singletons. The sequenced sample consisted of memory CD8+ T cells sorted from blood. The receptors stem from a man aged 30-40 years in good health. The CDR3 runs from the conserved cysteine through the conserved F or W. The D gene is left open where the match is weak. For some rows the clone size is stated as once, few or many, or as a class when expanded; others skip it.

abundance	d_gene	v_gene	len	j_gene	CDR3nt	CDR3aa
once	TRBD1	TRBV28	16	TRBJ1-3	TGTGCCAGCACCCCGGCAGGGGGCTTCTCTGGAAACACCATATATTTT	CASTPAGGFSGNTIYF
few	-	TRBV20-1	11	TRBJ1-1	TGCAGTGCTAGGGAGGAACCGGAAGCTTTCTTT	CSAREEPEAFF
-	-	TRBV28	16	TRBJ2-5	TGTGCCAGCAGTGGAACCGGGACACTTACTCAAGAGACCCAGTACTTC	CASSGTGTLTQETQYF
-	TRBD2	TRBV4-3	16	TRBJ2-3	TGCGCCAGCAGCAAAGCCGGGACTAGCGGATCAGATACGCAGTATTTT	CASSKAGTSGSDTQYF
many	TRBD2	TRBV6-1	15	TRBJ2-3	TGTGCCAGCAGTGGGCTAGCGGGAGGGCCAGATACGCAGTATTTT	CASSGLAGGPDTQYF
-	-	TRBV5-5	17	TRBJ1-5	TGTGCCAGCAGCCCTACCCCTGCGACGGATAGCAATCAGCCCCAGCATTTT	CASSPTPATDSNQPQHF
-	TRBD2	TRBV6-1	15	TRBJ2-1	TGTGCCAGCAGGTTCCTAGCGGGAGTCTACAATGAGCAGTTCTTC	CASRFLAGVYNEQFF
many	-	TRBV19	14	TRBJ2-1	TGTGCCAGTAGCATGGACAGTTCCTACAATGAGCAGTTCTTC	CASSMDSSYNEQFF
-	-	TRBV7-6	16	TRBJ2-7	TGTGCCAGCAGCTCCCCCACGGACAGAATCCTCTCCGAGCAGTACTTC	CASSSPTDRILSEQYF
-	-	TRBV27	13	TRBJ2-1	TGTGCCAGCAGTTTATGGGCACGGGATGAGCAGTTCTTC	CASSLWARDEQFF
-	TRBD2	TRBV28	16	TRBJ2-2	TGTGCCAGCAGTTGGACTAGCGGGAGCTTAGACGGGGAGCTGTTTTTT	CASSWTSGSLDGELFF
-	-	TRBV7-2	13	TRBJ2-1	TGTGCCAGCAGCTTAGATTCCTTCAATGAGCAGTTCTTC	CASSLDSFNEQFF
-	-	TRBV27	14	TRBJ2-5	TGTGCCAGCAGTTTAGGGGGAGTAGGTGAGACCCAGTACTTC	CASSLGGVGETQYF
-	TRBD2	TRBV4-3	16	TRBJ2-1	TGCGCCAGCAGCCAAGATTTGGGGGGGACCTACAATGAGCAGTTCTTC	CASSQDLGGTYNEQFF
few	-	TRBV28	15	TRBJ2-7	TGTGCCAGCAGTGCCCTAGCGCCCAGCTCCTACGAGCAGTACTTC	CASSALAPSSYEQYF
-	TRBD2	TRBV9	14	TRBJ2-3	TGTGCCAGCAGCCCGGGGACTAGCTCAGATACGCAGTATTTT	CASSPGTSSDTQYF
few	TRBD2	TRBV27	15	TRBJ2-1	TGTGCCAGCAGTTTATACGCCCTAGCGGGCAATGAGCAGTTCTTC	CASSLYALAGNEQFF